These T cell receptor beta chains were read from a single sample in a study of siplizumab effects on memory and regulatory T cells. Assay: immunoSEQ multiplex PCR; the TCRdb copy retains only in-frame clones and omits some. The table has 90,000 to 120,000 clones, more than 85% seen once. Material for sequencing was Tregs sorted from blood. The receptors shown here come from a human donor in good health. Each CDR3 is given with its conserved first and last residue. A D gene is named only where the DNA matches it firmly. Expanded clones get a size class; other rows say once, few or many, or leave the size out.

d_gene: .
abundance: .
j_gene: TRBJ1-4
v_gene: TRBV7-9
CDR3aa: CASSLVRLEEKLFF
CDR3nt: TGTGCCAGCAGCTTAGTAAGGCTGGAGGAAAAACTGTTTTTT

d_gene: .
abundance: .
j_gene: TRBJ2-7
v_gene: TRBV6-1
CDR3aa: CASSPRTVSYEQYF
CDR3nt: TGTGCCAGCAGTCCACGGACCGTATCCTACGAGCAGTACTTC

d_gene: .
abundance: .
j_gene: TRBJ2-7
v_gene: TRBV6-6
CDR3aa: CASSPRGAIYEQYF
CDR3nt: TGTGCCAGCAGTCCACGGGGGGCGATCTACGAGCAGTACTTC

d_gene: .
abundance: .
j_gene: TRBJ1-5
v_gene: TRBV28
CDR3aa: CASSFWGNQPQHF
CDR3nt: TGTGCCAGCAGTTTCTGGGGGAATCAGCCCCAGCATTTT

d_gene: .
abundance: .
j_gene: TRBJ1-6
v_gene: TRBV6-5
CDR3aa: CASSGTLPRGSPLHF
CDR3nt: TGTGCCAGCAGCGGGACACTCCCTAGAGGTTCACCCCTCCACTTT

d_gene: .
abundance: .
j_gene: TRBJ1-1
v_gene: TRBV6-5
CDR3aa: CASSRNRPVNTEAFF
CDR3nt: TGTGCCAGCAGCCGAAACCGCCCCGTGAACACTGAAGCTTTCTTT

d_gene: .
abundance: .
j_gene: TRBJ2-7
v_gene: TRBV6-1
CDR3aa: CASRWGFFPYEQYF
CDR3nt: TGTGCCAGCAGGTGGGGGTTCTTTCCCTACGAGCAGTACTTC

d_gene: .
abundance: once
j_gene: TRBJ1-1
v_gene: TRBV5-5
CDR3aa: CASSLLVYSNTEAFF
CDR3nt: TGTGCCAGCAGCTTGCTTGTGTACTCGAACACTGAAGCTTTCTTT

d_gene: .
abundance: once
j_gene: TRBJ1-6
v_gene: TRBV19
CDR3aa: CASSIAGTNSPLHF
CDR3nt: TGTGCCAGTAGTATCGCGGGGACTAATTCACCCCTCCACTTT

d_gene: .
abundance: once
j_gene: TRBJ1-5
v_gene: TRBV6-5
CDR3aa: CASSYYKDQPQHF
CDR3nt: TGTGCCAGCAGTTACTACAAGGATCAGCCCCAGCATTTT

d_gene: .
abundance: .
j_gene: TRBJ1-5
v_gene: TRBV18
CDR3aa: CASSPRQTALSNQPQHF
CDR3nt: TGTGCCAGCTCACCACGCCAGACAGCACTTAGCAATCAGCCCCAGCATTTT

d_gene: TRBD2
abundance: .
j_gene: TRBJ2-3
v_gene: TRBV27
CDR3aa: CASSLGTSGRTDTQYF
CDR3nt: TGTGCCAGCAGTTTAGGGACTAGCGGGAGGACAGATACGCAGTATTTT

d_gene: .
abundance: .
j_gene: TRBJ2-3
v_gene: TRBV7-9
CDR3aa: CASSLGLPTDTQYF
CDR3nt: TGTGCCAGCAGCTTAGGACTACCCACAGATACGCAGTATTTT

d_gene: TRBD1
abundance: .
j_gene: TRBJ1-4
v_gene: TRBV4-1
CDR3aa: CASSQEGQGDEKLFF
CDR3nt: TGCGCCAGCAGCCAAGAGGGACAGGGAGATGAAAAACTGTTTTTT

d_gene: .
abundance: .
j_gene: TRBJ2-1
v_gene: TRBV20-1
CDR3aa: CSARALREQFF
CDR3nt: TGCAGTGCTAGAGCCCTGCGAGAGCAGTTCTTC

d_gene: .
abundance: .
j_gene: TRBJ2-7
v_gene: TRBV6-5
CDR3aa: CASSVTKQGVYEQYF
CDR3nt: TGTGCCAGCAGCGTAACAAAACAGGGCGTCTACGAGCAGTACTTC

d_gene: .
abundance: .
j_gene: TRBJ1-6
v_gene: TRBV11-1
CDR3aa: CASSPLGSPLHF
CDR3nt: TGTGCCAGCAGCCCTCTTGGATCACCCCTCCACTTT

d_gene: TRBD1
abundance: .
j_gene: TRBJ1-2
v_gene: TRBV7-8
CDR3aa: CASSPRRTGIINYGYTF
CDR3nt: TGTGCCAGCAGCCCCCGACGGACAGGGATAATAAACTATGGCTACACCTTC

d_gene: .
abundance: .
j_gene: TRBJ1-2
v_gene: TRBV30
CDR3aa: CAWSGGGYTF
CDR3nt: TGTGCCTGGAGCGGAGGAGGCTACACCTTC

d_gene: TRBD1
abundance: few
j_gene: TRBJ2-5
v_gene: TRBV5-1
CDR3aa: CASRRGRTETQYF
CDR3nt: TGCGCCAGCAGGAGGGGGCGCACGGAGACCCAGTACTTC